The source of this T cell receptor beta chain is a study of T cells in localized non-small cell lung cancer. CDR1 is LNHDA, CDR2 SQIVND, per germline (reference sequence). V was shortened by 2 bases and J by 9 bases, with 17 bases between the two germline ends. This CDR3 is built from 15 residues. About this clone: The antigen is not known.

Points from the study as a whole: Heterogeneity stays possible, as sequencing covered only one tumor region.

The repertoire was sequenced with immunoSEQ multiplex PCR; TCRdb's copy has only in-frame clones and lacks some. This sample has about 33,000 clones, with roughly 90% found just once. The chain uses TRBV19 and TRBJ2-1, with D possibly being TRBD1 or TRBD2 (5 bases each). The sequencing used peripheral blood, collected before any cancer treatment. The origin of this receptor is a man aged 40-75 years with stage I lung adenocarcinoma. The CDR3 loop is CASSILSGVDSEQFF. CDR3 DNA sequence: TGTGCCAGTAGTATACTGTCCGGGGTAGACAGTGAGCAGTTCTTC.